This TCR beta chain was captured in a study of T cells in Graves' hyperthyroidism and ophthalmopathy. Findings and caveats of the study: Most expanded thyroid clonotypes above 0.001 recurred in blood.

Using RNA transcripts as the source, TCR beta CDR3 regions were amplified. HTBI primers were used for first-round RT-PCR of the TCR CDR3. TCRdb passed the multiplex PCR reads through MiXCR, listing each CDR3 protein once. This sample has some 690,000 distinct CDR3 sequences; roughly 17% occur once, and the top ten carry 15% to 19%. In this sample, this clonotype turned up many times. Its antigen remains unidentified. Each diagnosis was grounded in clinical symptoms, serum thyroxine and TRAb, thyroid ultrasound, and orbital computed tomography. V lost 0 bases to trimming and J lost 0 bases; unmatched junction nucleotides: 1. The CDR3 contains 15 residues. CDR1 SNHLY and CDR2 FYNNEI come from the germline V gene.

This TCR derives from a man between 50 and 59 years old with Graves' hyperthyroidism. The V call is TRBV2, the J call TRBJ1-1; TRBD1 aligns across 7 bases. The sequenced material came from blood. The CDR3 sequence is CASSEAGTVNTEAFF. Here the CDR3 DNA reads TGTGCCAGCAGTGAAGCCGGGACAGTGAACACTGAAGCTTTCTTT. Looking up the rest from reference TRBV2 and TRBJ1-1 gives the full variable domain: EPEVTQTPSHQVTQMGQEVILRCVPISNHLYFYWYRQILGQKVEFLVSFYNNEISEKSEIFDDQFSVERPDGSNFTLKIRSTKLEDSAMYFCASSEAGTVNTEAFFGQGTRLTVV.